Listed here are 6 T cell receptor beta chains from one sample, sequenced in a study of T cell responses to AZD1222 COVID-19 vaccine. Generated by immunoSEQ multiplex PCR, the TCRdb table keeps only in-frame clones and is missing some. The sample shows approximately 150,000 clones, roughly 88% of them seen only once. The starting material was peripheral blood, obtained 28 days after the second AZD1222 dose. These receptors were collected from an adult who received the AZD1222 COVID-19 vaccine.

This clone has just a few counts. The rearrangement joins TRBV4-1 to TRBJ2-2; D call uncertain. This CDR3 is built from 17 residues. CDR1 is MGHRA, CDR2 YSYEKL, per germline. V lost 4 bases and J lost 1, with 16 bases in between. The CDR3 DNA reads TGCGCCAGCAGCCCCGAGTGGACCTCAGAGAACACCGGGGAGCTGTTTTTT. This encodes CASSPEWTSENTGELFF.

On this clone itself: Other DNA sequences in this specimen translate into the identical CDR3. V usage is TRBV18 and J usage is TRBJ2-5; a weak D match, TRBD1 (6 bases). Trimming left V 2 bases short and J 3 bases short, with 7 bases between. Germline CDR1 is KGHSH and CDR2 is LQKENI. This CDR3 comprises 13 residues. The CDR3 loop reads CASSPGQKETQYF. CDR3 DNA sequence: TGTGCCAGCTCACCAGGACAGAAAGAGACCCAGTACTTC.

V and J are TRBV6-5 and TRBJ1-4; possibly TRBD1 for D (5 bases). V was cut by 4 bases and J by 8 bases, with 11 bases left in between. The CDR3 loop spans 13 amino acids. Germline V gene data show CDR1 as MNHEY and CDR2 as SVGAGI. Here the CDR3 reads CASSLTWGEKLFF. Here the CDR3 DNA reads TGTGCCAGCAGTTTAACATGGGGGGAAAAACTGTTTTTT.

The chain has TRBV5-1 and TRBJ2-1; 11 nucleotides align to TRBD1. Trimming cost V 3 bases and J 6 bases; bases outside gene matches: 8. Germline lookup yields CDR1 SGHRS and CDR2 YFSETQ. The CDR3 spans 16 residues. The CDR3 here is CASSSLPGQGGNEQFF. The CDR3 DNA reads as TGCGCCAGCAGCTCGTTGCCGGGACAGGGGGGCAATGAGCAGTTCTTC.

The rearrangement uses TRBV11-2 and TRBJ2-1, with D uncertain. The CDR3 has 14 residues. The ends were cut back, 4 bases at V and 2 bases at J, with 9 bases in the middle. Germline CDR1 reads SGHAT; CDR2 reads FQNNGV. This CDR3 reads CASSSDVAYNEQFF. In nucleotides, the CDR3 is TGTGCCAGCAGCTCGGACGTGGCCTACAATGAGCAGTTCTTC.

The CDR3 DNA follows: TGTGCCAGCAGGCAGACAGGGCTACCCTACGAGCAGTACTTC. This sequence encodes CASRQTGLPYEQYF. The V gene is TRBV6-5, the J gene TRBJ2-7, with TRBD1 matching 7 bases. Trimming took 6 bases from V and 2 from J; bases not matched to a gene: 7. From germline, CDR1 is MNHEY and CDR2 SVGAGI. This CDR3 has 14 residues.